The next 28 T cell receptor beta chains were all read from a single sample in a study of OX40 agonist ivuxolimab in advanced cancers. Libraries were prepared by immunoSEQ multiplex PCR; TCRdb keeps only in-frame clonotypes and omits some of them. Found here are 50,000 to 60,000 clones, approximately 86% of them singletons; the top ten hold 1.1%. The sequences come from CD4+ or CD8+ T cells sorted from blood, collected in a trial of the OX40 agonist ivuxolimab. These receptors all come from an adult with an advanced solid tumor such as melanoma, head and neck, liver or kidney cancer.

V usage is TRBV7-2 and J usage is TRBJ1-3; D remains ambiguous. The CDR3 is made up of 15 amino acids. The V gene lost 5 bases and the J gene lost 0 bases, with 11 bases spanning the gap. The germline CDR1 and CDR2 sequences are SGHTA and FQGNSA. The CDR3 nucleotides read TGTGCCAGCAGCCAGAGTTTGATCTCTGGAAACACCATATATTTT. Protein product: CASSQSLISGNTIYF.

The rearrangement uses TRBV11-2 and TRBJ1-4; 7 bases are shared with TRBD1. Per germline, CDR1 SGHAT and CDR2 FQNNGV. The CDR3 length is 13 residues. Germline trimming cut 4 bases from V and 10 bases from J; bases unmatched to any gene: 6. The CDR3 sequence is CASSYRSGGKLFF. The CDR3 DNA is TGTGCCAGCAGCTATCGCTCAGGGGGAAAACTGTTTTTT.

The chain is built from TRBV28 and TRBJ2-7; possibly TRBD2 for D (6 bases). The CDR3 runs to 15 residues. Germline lookup yields CDR1 MDHEN and CDR2 SYDVKM. With 1 base removed from V and 2 bases from J, the gap between germline ends came to 12 bases. CDR3 in amino acids: CASSLLTSTTYEQYF. CDR3 nucleotides: TGTGCCAGCAGTTTATTAACTAGCACCACCTACGAGCAGTACTTC.

The rearrangement uses TRBV28 and TRBJ1-4; D is ambiguous. Germline V gives CDR1 MDHEN, CDR2 SYDVKM. Trimming cost V 6 bases and J 8 bases, with 22 bases left between them. The CDR3 is made up of 16 amino acids. The CDR3 DNA follows: TGTGCCAGCAGCTCCGATTTCCTTGGTGCGAGGGAAAAACTGTTTTTT. Its translation is CASSSDFLGAREKLFF.

The chain uses TRBV11-1 and TRBJ2-5; D unresolved. V shed 3 bases and J shed 4 bases, with 12 bases lying between them. CDR3 length: 14 residues. Germline V CDR1 and CDR2: SGHAT, FQDESV (reference sequence). CDR3 sequence reads: CASSFGVTSETQYF. The CDR3 DNA follows: TGTGCCAGCAGCTTCGGCGTCACCTCAGAGACCCAGTACTTC.

The count of this clone is one. The gene calls are TRBV19 and TRBJ2-7, with 7 bases fitting TRBD1. The ends lost 6 bases at V and 2 bases at J; junction bases unmatched: 13. The CDR3 loop spans 16 amino acids. Germline V CDR1 and CDR2: LNHDA, SQIVND (reference sequence). For the CDR3, the DNA is TGTGCCAGTAGATCCTCCACAGGGGACGCAGCCTACGAGCAGTACTTC. The encoded protein is CASRSSTGDAAYEQYF. The full variable domain, its missing parts supplied by reference TRBV19 and TRBJ2-7, is DGGITQSPKYLFRKEGQNVTLSCEQNLNHDAMYWYRQDPGQGLRLIYYSQIVNDFQKGDIAEGYSVSREKKESFPLTVTSAQKNPTAFYLCASRSSTGDAAYEQYFGPGTRLTVT.

The chain carries TRBV6-5 and TRBJ2-3, with D maybe TRBD2 (6 bases). The V and J ends lost 9 bases and 5 bases respectively, with 18 bases between them. CDR1 is MNHEY and CDR2 is SVGAGI in the germline V gene. This CDR3 region has 14 residues. Here the CDR3 reads CARLIPEGEDTQYF. DNA for the CDR3: TGTGCCAGGCTCATTCCGGAGGGTGAAGATACGCAGTATTTT.

This sequence joins TRBV2 and TRBJ2-2; TRBD2 agrees at 7 bases. Per germline, CDR1 SNHLY and CDR2 FYNNEI. This CDR3 has 13 amino acids. V shed 11 bases and J 0 bases; nucleotides not matched to a gene: 3. The CDR3 DNA reads as TGTGCCGGGACTATCTCGAACACCGGGGAGCTGTTTTTT. As protein: CAGTISNTGELFF.

The chain recombines TRBV5-4 with TRBJ1-2; 8 bases are shared with TRBD1. The V gene end was trimmed by 2 bases and the J gene end by 2 bases; junction bases not matched to a gene: 5. The CDR3 has 15 amino acids. Germline CDR1 is SGHNT and CDR2 is YYREEE (reference sequence). CDR3 nucleotides: TGTGCCAGCAGCTTTCTGGACAGGGTAAACTATGGCTACACCTTC. It is translated as CASSFLDRVNYGYTF.

V and J are TRBV11-2 and TRBJ1-6, with 7 nucleotides matching TRBD1. The CDR3 is 15 amino acids. CDR1 is SGHAT, CDR2 FQNNGV, per germline. J was trimmed by 9 bases and V by 5 bases; bases with no gene match: 10. The CDR3 loop reads CASSNQQGRSSPLHF. CDR3 coding DNA: TGTGCCAGCAGCAATCAACAGGGGAGGAGTTCACCCCTCCACTTT.

The chain uses TRBV7-3 and TRBJ1-1; D not certain. Germline CDR1 and CDR2: SGHTA and FQGTGA. V gave up 3 bases and J gave up 4 bases, with 9 bases separating them. This CDR3 spans 13 amino acids. CDR3 sequence: CASSLGRTTEAFF. The CDR3 DNA reads TGTGCCAGCAGCTTGGGCAGAACCACTGAAGCTTTCTTT.

The genes are TRBV30 and TRBJ2-7; no clear D. Trimming took off 2 bases at V and 6 bases at J, with 20 bases between the two ends. This CDR3 spans 15 amino acids. Germline assignment: CDR1 GTSNPN and CDR2 SVGIG (reference sequence). CDR3 coding DNA: TGTGCCTGGAGTCGTGGAGCGCCTCAAGGGCCCGAGCAGTACTTC. Residues: CAWSRGAPQGPEQYF.

The chain has TRBV19 and TRBJ2-1; D is unclear. The V gene's germline CDR1 is LNHDA and CDR2 SQIVND (reference sequence). The CDR3 sequence is 12 residues long. With 1 base removed from V and 6 bases from J, the gap between germline ends came to 4 bases. The chain's CDR3 is CASSIVGNEQFF. The CDR3 region has the DNA TGTGCCAGTAGTATAGTCGGCAATGAGCAGTTCTTC.

The chain employs TRBV6-1 and TRBJ2-3, with D possibly matching TRBD2 (5 bases). Trimming stripped 2 bases from V and 2 bases from J, with 8 bases between. The CDR3 extends over 14 amino acids. The V gene's germline CDR1 is MNHNS and CDR2 SASEGT. The chain's CDR3 is CASSESGNTDTQYF. CDR3 bases: TGTGCCAGCAGTGAAAGCGGTAACACAGATACGCAGTATTTT.

The chain employs TRBV10-3 and TRBJ2-1; a weak D match, TRBD1 (5 bases). The length of the CDR3 is 15 residues. Trimming shortened V by 8 bases and J by 8 bases, and 22 bases separated the two germline ends. Germline CDR1 and CDR2: ENHRY and SYGVKD. For the CDR3, the DNA is TGTGCCATCGCGAGCGCCGGCAGGGCCGGTGATGAGCAGTTCTTC. It specifies CAIASAGRAGDEQFF.

This sequence joins TRBV10-3 and TRBJ2-2; 9 positions agree with TRBD1. From germline, CDR1 is ENHRY and CDR2 SYGVKD. After removal of 8 bases from V and 4 bases from J, the junction contained 2 bases not matched to a gene. The CDR3 covers 13 residues. The CDR3 nucleotides read TGTGCCATCGGGACAGGGCCCACCGGGGAGCTGTTTTTT. Residues: CAIGTGPTGELFF.

This clone was seen once. The genes are TRBV6-1 and TRBJ1-5, with TRBD1 matching 7 bases. J gave up 4 bases and V 7 bases, and 10 bases lay outside the gene matches. Per the germline V gene, CDR1 is MNHNS and CDR2 is SASEGT. This CDR3 spans 15 amino acids. CDR3 DNA: TGTGCCAGCACCCTAAGGACAGGTGCTAATCAGCCCCAGCATTTT. Its translation: CASTLRTGANQPQHF.

The chain recombines TRBV6-1 with TRBJ1-3; D perhaps matches TRBD1 (5 bases). Trimming took off 1 base at V and 4 bases at J, with 11 bases between the two ends. This CDR3 has 15 amino acids. Germline V gene lookup returns CDR1 MNHNS and CDR2 SASEGT. The CDR3 sequence: CASSEDHRGGNTIYF. The CDR3 nucleotides read TGTGCCAGCAGTGAAGACCACCGGGGGGGAAACACCATATATTTT.

CDR3 amino acids: CASSQGAGVGGETQYF. The CDR3 DNA is TGTGCCAGCAGCCAAGGAGCGGGAGTGGGAGGGGAGACCCAGTACTTC. This chain joins TRBV4-2 and TRBJ2-5; TRBD2 matches at 8 bases. Germline V gene lookup returns CDR1 LGHNA and CDR2 YNFKEQ. This CDR3 spans 16 amino acids. With V trimmed by 1 base and J by 5 bases, 9 bases remained unmatched.

V is TRBV2 and J is TRBJ1-1, with D perhaps TRBD1 (6 bases). Trimming took off 7 bases at V and 0 bases at J, with 15 bases between the two ends. The CDR3 extends over 15 amino acids. Germline V CDR1 and CDR2: SNHLY, FYNNEI. CDR3 sequence (DNA): TGTGCCAGCACCGTCATGGGGGCAATGAACACTGAAGCTTTCTTT. Translated: CASTVMGAMNTEAFF.

The chain combines TRBV18 with TRBJ1-2, with a tentative D call TRBD1 (5 bases). The V and J ends lost 2 bases and 5 bases respectively, with 24 bases between them. The CDR3 runs 18 residues. Germline V gene data show CDR1 as KGHSH and CDR2 as LQKENI. This chain's CDR3 is CASSPVGHERAVKYGYTF. CDR3 nucleotide sequence: TGTGCCAGCTCACCAGTCGGACACGAAAGGGCGGTCAAGTATGGCTACACCTTC. Filled out from reference TRBV18 and TRBJ1-2, the complete variable domain reads NAGVMQNPRHLVRRRGQEARLRCSPMKGHSHVYWYRQLPEEGLKFMVYLQKENIIDESGMPKERFSAEFPKEGPSILRIQQVVRGDSAAYFCASSPVGHERAVKYGYTFGSGTRLTVV.

This clone was seen only once. V and J are TRBV16 and TRBJ2-5, with 8 nucleotides matching TRBD1. The J segment lost 3 bases and the V segment lost 3 bases, leaving 0 bases of the junction unmatched. There are 13 residues in the CDR3. From germline, CDR1 is KGHSY and CDR2 FQNENV. CDR3 loop: CASSQDREETQYF. The CDR3 nucleotides read TGTGCCAGCAGCCAGGACAGGGAAGAGACCCAGTACTTC.

The V call is TRBV28, the J call TRBJ2-7; possible D gene TRBD2, 6 bases. Trimming removed 10 bases from V and 3 bases from J, with 16 bases in between. This CDR3 spans 13 amino acids. Germline lookup yields CDR1 MDHEN and CDR2 SYDVKM. The CDR3 DNA sequence: TGTGCCATCGCACCGGGAGTCAACTACGAGCAGTACTTC. It encodes CAIAPGVNYEQYF.

The CDR3 bases are TGTGCCAGCAGCTTAGGAGAGCGGGAAGAAACGTTCTTC. It is translated as CASSLGEREETFF. This rearrangement joins TRBV7-2 to TRBJ2-1; TRBD2 agrees at 7 bases. V lost 1 base, J lost 15 bases, and 9 bases stayed unmatched. The germline V gene encodes CDR1 SGHTA and CDR2 FQGNSA. The CDR3 length is 13 residues.

V is TRBV4-3 and J is TRBJ2-7, with TRBD2 matching over 9 bases. From germline, CDR1 is LGHNA and CDR2 YSLEER. The V gene end was trimmed by 0 bases and the J gene end by 4 bases; junction bases not matched to a gene: 4. The length of the CDR3 is 15 residues. CDR3 DNA sequence: TGCGCCAGCAGCCAAGACCTAGCGGGGCTTTACGAGCAGTACTTC. This encodes CASSQDLAGLYEQYF.

The V and J genes are TRBV28 and TRBJ2-7; TRBD2 might be the D (5 bases). Trimming removed 6 bases from V and 9 bases from J, with 12 bases in between. The CDR3 contains 11 residues. Germline V gives CDR1 MDHEN, CDR2 SYDVKM. The CDR3 loop is CASSTRNLQYF. In DNA, the CDR3 is TGTGCCAGCAGCACTAGGAATTTGCAGTACTTC.

The chain uses TRBV28 and TRBJ2-7; 8 bases map to TRBD1. V lost 5 bases to trimming and J lost 3 bases; unmatched junction nucleotides: 9. Germline V gives CDR1 MDHEN, CDR2 SYDVKM. This CDR3 spans 15 amino acids. CDR3 region: CASSPLDREYYEQYF. The CDR3 DNA is TGTGCCAGCAGTCCCCTGGACAGGGAGTACTACGAGCAGTACTTC.

The V call is TRBV18, the J call TRBJ1-2; 7 bases are shared with TRBD1. J gave up 2 bases and V 1 base, and 4 bases lay outside the gene matches. CDR1 and CDR2 from the germline V gene are KGHSH and LQKENI. This CDR3 region has 15 residues. Written as DNA, the CDR3 is TGTGCCAGCTCACCACAGGGGGCTTGGAACTATGGCTACACCTTC. The encoded protein is CASSPQGAWNYGYTF.